This T cell receptor beta chain came from a study of blood T cell repertoires in COVID-19. Study at large: T cells, B-cell-depleted T cells, or PBMCs supplied cDNA or gDNA.

Authors' processing steps: Reference gene primer amplification yielded estimated nucleated cell counts. Sequencing was performed with immunoSEQ multiplex PCR; in TCRdb, only in-frame clones are kept and a portion is missing. The V and J calls and the clone size are those of that table, but D and trimming were determined from the DNA. Among 150,000 to 180,000 clones listed, more than 80% were seen once. J lost 1 base, V lost 7 bases, and 5 bases had no gene match. Germline V gives CDR1 ENHRY, CDR2 SYGVKD. The CDR3 is 14 amino acids. Sequences were obtained from peripheral blood. This clonotype was sampled from a man aged 45-60 years with acute or convalescent COVID-19. The chain employs TRBV10-3 and TRBJ2-3, with 7 bases identical to TRBD1. The CDR3 region is CAIMAGGRTDTQYF. DNA of the CDR3: TGTGCCATCATGGCAGGGGGTCGCACAGATACGCAGTATTTT.